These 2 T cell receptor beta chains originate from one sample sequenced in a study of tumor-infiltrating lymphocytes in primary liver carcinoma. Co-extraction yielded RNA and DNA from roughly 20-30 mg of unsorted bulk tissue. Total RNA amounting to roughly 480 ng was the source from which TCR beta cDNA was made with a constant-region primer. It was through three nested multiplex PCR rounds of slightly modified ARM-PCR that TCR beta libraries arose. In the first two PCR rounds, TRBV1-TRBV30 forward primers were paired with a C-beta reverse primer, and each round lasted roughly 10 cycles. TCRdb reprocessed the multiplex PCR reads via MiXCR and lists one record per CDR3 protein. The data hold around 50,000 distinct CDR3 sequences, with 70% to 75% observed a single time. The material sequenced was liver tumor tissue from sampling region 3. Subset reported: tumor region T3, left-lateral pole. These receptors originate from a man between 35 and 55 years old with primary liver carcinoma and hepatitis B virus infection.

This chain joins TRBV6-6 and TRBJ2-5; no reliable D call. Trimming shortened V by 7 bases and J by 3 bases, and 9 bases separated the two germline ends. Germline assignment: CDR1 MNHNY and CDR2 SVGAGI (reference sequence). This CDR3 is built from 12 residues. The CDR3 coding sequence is TGTGCCAGCAATTTGTCAGAAGAGACCCAGTACTTC. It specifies CASNLSEETQYF.

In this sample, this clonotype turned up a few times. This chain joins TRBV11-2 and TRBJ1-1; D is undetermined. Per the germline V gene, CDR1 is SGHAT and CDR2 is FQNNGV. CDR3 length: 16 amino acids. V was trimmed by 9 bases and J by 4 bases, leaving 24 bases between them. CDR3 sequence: CASSRNWVAALTEAFF. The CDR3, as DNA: TGTGCCAGTAGCCGAAACTGGGTGGCGGCACTCACTGAAGCTTTCTTT. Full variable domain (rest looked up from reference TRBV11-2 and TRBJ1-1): EAGVAQSPRYKIIEKRQSVAFWCNPISGHATLYWYQQILGQGPKLLIQFQNNGVVDDSQLPKDRFSAERLKGVDSTLKIQPAKLEDSAVYLCASSRNWVAALTEAFFGQGTRLTVV.